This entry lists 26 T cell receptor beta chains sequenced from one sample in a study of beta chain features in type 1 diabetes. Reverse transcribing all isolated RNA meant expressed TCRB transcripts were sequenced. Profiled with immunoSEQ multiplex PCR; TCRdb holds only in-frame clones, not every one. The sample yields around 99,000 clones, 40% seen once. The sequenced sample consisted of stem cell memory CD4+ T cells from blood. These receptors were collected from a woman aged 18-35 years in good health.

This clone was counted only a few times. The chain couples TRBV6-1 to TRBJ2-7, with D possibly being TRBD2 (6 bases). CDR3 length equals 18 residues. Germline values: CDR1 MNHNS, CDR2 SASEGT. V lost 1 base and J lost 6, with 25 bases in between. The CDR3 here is CASSEEGPREAVGPEQYF. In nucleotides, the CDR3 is TGTGCCAGCAGTGAAGAGGGTCCGCGGGAAGCGGTAGGACCCGAGCAGTACTTC.

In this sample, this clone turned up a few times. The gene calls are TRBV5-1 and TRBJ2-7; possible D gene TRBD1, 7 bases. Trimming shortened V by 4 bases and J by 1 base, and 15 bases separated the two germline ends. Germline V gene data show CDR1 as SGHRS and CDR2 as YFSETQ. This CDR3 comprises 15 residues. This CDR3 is CASSPEGQMSYEQYF. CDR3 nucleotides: TGCGCCAGCAGCCCGGAGGGACAGATGTCCTACGAGCAGTACTTC.

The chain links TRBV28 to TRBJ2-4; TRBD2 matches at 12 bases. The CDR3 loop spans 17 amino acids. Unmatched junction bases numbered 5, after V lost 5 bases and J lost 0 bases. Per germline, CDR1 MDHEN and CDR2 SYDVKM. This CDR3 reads CASSRGLAGLAKNIQYF. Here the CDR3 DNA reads TGTGCCAGCAGTCGGGGACTAGCGGGTCTAGCCAAAAACATTCAGTACTTC. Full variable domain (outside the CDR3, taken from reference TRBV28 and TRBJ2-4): DVKVTQSSRYLVKRTGEKVFLECVQDMDHENMFWYRQDPGLGLRLIYFSYDVKMKEKGDIPEGYSVSREKKERFSLILESASTNQTSMYLCASSRGLAGLAKNIQYFGAGTRLSVL.

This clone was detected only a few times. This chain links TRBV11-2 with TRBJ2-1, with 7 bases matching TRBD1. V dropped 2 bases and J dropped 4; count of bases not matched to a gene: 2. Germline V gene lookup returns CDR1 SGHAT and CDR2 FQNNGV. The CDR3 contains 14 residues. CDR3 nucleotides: TGTGCCAGCAGCTTACGGGGACAGTACAATGAGCAGTTCTTC. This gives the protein CASSLRGQYNEQFF.

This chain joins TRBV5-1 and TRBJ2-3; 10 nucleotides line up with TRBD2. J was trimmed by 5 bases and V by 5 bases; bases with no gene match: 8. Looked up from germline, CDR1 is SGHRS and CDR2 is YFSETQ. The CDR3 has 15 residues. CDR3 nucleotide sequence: TGCGCCAGCAGTCTGCTAGCGGGAGTGTTAGATACGCAGTATTTT. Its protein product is CASSLLAGVLDTQYF.

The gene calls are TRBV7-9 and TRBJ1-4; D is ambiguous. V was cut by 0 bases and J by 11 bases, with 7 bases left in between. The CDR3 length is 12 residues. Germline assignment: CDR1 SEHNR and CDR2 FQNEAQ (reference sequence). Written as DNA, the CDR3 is TGTGCCAGCAGCTTAGCGACACTGAAACTGTTTTTT. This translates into CASSLATLKLFF.

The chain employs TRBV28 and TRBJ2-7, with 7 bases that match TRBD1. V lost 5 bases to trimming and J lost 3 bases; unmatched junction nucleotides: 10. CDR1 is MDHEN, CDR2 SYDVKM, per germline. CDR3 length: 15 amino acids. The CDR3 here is CASSQSWTGDYEQYF. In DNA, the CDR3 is TGTGCCAGCAGTCAGTCGTGGACAGGAGACTACGAGCAGTACTTC.

In DNA form, the CDR3 reads TGCAGCGTTGCACTAGCGGGAGAGCGCTCCTACGAGCAGTACTTC. It encodes CSVALAGERSYEQYF. The rearrangement uses TRBV29-1 and TRBJ2-5; TRBD2 matches at 11 bases. The J call may be wrong; the DNA end is better matched by TRBJ2-7. Germline V CDR1 and CDR2: SQVTM, ANQGSEA. The CDR3 contains 15 residues.

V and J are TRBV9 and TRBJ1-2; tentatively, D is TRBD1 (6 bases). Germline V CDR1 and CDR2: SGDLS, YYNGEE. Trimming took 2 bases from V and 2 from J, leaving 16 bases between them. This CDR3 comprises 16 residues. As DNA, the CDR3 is TGTGCCAGCAGCGTTGGACAGACGATTTTCAACTATGGCTACACCTTC. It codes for CASSVGQTIFNYGYTF.

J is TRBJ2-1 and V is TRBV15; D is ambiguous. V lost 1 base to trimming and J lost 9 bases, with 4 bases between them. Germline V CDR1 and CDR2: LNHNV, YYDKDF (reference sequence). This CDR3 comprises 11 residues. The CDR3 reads CATSRVSEQFF. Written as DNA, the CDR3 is TGTGCCACCAGCAGAGTCAGTGAGCAGTTCTTC.

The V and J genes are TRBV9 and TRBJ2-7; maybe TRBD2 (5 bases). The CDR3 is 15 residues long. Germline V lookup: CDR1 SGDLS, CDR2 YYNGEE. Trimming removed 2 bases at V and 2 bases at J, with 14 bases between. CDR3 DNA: TGTGCCAGCAGCGTTCGAGCCGGGGATACCTACGAGCAGTACTTC. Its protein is CASSVRAGDTYEQYF.

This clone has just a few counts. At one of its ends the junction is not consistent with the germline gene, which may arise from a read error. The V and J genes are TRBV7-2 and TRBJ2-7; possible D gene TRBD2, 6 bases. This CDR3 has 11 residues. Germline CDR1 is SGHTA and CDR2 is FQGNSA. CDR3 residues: CASSSGTGLDF. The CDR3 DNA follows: TGTGCCAGCAGCTCCGGGACTGGCCTCGACTTC.

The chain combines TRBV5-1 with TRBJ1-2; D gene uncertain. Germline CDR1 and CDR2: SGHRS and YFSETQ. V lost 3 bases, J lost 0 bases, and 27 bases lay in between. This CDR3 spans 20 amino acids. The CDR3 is CASSSYLAGVSGDTNYGYTF. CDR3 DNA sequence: TGCGCCAGCAGCTCTTATCTAGCGGGAGTTTCGGGCGATACTAACTATGGCTACACCTTC.

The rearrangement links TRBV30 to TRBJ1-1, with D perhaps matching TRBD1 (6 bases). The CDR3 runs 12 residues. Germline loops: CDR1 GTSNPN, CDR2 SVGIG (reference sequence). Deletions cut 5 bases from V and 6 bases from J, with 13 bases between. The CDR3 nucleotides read TGTGCCTGGGGGACACGGTCGTCTGAAGCTTTCTTT. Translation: CAWGTRSSEAFF.

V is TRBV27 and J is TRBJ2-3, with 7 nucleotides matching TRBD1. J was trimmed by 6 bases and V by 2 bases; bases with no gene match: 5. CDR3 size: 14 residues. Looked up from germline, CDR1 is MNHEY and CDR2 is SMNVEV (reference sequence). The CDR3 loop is CASSLDRVKDTQYF. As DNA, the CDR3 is TGTGCCAGCAGTTTAGACAGGGTAAAGGATACGCAGTATTTT.

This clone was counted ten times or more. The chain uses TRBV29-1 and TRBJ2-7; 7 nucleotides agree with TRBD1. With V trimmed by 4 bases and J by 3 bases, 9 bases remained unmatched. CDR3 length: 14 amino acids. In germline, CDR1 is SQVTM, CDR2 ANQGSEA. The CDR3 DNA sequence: TGCAGCGTTGGAGGGGGCCCTGGCTACTACGAGCAGTACTTC. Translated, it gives CSVGGGPGYYEQYF.

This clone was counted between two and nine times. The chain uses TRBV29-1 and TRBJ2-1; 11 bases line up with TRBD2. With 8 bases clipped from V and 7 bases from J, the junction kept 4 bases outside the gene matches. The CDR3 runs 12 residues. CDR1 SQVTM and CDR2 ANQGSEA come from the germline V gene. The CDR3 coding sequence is TGCAGCCCCGGGACTAGCGGAAATGAGCAGTTCTTC. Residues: CSPGTSGNEQFF.

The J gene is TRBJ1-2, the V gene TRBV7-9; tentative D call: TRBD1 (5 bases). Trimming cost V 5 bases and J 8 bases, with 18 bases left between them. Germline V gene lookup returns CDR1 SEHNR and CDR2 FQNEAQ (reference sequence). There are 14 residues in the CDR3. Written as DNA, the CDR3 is TGTGCCAGCAGCCCGAGGAGGGGTTCGGACGGCTACACCTTC. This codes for CASSPRRGSDGYTF.

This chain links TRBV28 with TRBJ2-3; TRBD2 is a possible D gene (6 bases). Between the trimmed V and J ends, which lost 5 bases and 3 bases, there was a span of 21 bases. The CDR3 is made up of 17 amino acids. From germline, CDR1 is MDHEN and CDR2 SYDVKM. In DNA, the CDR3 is TGTGCCAGCAGTCCCCCCTTTTCGGGACTGGGAACAGATACGCAGTATTTT. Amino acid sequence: CASSPPFSGLGTDTQYF.

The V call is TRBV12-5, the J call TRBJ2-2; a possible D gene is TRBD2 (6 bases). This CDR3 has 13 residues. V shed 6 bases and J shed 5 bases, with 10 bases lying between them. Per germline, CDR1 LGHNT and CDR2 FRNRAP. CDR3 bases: TGTGCTAGTGGCCCCGGGAGTACCGGGGAGCTGTTTTTT. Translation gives CASGPGSTGELFF. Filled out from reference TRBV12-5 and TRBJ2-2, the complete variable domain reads DARVTQTPRHKVTEMGQEVTMRCQPILGHNTVFWYRQTMMQGLELLAYFRNRAPLDDSGMPKDRFSAEMPDATLATLKIQPSEPRDSAVYFCASGPGSTGELFFGEGSRLTVL.

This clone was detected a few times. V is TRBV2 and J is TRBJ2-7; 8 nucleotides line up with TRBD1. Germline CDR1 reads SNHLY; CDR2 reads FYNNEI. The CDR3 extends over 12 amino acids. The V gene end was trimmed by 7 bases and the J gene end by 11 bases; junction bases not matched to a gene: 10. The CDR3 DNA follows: TGTGCCAGCATCCCGGACAGGGCTAGGAAGTACTTC. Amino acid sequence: CASIPDRARKYF.

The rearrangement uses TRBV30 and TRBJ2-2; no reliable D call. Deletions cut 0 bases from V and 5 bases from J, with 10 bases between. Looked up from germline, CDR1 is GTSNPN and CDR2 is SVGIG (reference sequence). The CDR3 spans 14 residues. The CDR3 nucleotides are TGTGCCTGGAGTGTACACAGAACGACCGGGGAGCTGTTTTTT. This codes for CAWSVHRTTGELFF.

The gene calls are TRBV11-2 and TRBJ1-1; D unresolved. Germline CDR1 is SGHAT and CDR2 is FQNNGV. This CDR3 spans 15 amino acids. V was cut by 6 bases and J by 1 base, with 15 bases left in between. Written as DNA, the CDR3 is TGTGCCAGCAGTTCACTTATCCGGGGGAACACTGAAGCTTTCTTT. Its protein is CASSSLIRGNTEAFF.

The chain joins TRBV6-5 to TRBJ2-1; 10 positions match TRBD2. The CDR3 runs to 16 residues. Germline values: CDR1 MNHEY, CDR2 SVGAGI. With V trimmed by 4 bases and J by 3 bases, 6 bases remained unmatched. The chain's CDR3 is CASSSPTSGNYNEQFF. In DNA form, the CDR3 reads TGTGCCAGCAGTTCTCCTACTAGCGGGAACTACAATGAGCAGTTCTTC.

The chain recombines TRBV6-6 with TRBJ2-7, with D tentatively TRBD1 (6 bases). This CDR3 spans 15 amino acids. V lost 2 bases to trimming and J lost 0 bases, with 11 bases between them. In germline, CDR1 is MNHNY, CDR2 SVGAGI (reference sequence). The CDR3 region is CASSYGGVSSYEQYF. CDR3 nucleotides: TGTGCCAGCAGTTACGGGGGCGTAAGCTCCTACGAGCAGTACTTC.

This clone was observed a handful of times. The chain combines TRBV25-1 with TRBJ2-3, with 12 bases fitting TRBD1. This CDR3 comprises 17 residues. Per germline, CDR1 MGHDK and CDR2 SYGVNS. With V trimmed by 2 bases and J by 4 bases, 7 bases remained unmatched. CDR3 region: CASSEPPGTGGSDTQYF. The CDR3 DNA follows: TGTGCCAGCAGTGAACCGCCCGGGACAGGGGGCTCAGATACGCAGTATTTT.